The rows below give T cell receptor beta chains drawn from one sample of a study of cytomegalovirus exposure and HLA in healthy donors. Generated by immunoSEQ multiplex PCR, the TCRdb table keeps only in-frame clones and is missing some. The sample has over 90,000 clones; 70% to 75% are singletons. The sample was PBMCs. Every receptor here comes from a man between 40 and 49 years old in good health and CMV-seronegative. The CDR3 runs from the conserved cysteine through the conserved F or W. A D gene is named only where the DNA matches it firmly. The listing skips clone size in some rows; elsewhere it reads once, few, many or a size class.

clone_size	d_call	v_call	cdr3_length	j_call	cdr3_nt	cdr3_aa
-	TRBD1	TRBV27	14	TRBJ1-1	TGTGCCAGCAGTTGGGACAGGGGGAACACTGAAGCTTTCTTT	CASSWDRGNTEAFF
-	TRBD2	TRBV5-1	16	TRBJ2-5	TGCGCCAGCAGCCCTGGTACTAGCGGGGGCGACGAGACCCAGTACTTC	CASSPGTSGGDETQYF
-	TRBD2	TRBV10-1	17	TRBJ2-3	TGCGCCAGACAAAACCTAGCGGGGGGCGGGTGCGCAGATACGCAGTATTTT	CARQNLAGGGCADTQYF
-	-	TRBV4-3	17	TRBJ2-3	TGCGCCAGCAGCCAAGGCCCCGGGGTTTACAGCACGGATACGCAGTATTTT	CASSQGPGVYSTDTQYF
-	-	TRBV5-4	15	TRBJ1-6	TGTGCCAGCAGCTTAGCCAGGACGCGGGATTCACCCCTCCACTTT	CASSLARTRDSPLHF
-	-	TRBV6-4	15	TRBJ2-3	TGTGCCAGCAGTGCCGTGGGCGGGGGCACAGATACGCAGTATTTT	CASSAVGGGTDTQYF
-	TRBD1	TRBV6-1	14	TRBJ1-2	TGTGCCAGCAGTGAAAGGACAGGGCCGGTTGGCTACACCTTC	CASSERTGPVGYTF
-	-	TRBV28	16	TRBJ2-7	TGTGCCAGCAGTTACGGGCGGGGCAAACCCTCCTACGAGCAGTACTTC	CASSYGRGKPSYEQYF
once	-	TRBV19	14	TRBJ1-1	TGTGCCAGTAGTACTGGGGGCGTTGGAACTGAAGCTTTCTTT	CASSTGGVGTEAFF
-	TRBD1	TRBV2	14	TRBJ2-3	TGTGCCAGCAGACGGGACAGGGGCACAGATACGCAGTATTTT	CASRRDRGTDTQYF
-	TRBD1	TRBV2	14	TRBJ2-1	TGTGCCAGCAGTGGGACAGGGTATTACAATGAGCAGTTCTTC	CASSGTGYYNEQFF
-	TRBD2	TRBV11-2	12	TRBJ2-7	TGTGCCTCCGGTGGGGGGGTGTACGAGCAGTACTTC	CASGGGVYEQYF
few	-	TRBV5-1	16	TRBJ2-1	TGCGCCAGCAGCTTGGCGATTGGGGGGGCGTTGAATGAGCAGTTCTTC	CASSLAIGGALNEQFF
-	-	TRBV6-4	10	TRBJ2-7	TGTGCCAGCAGTGACTCTGGTCGGGACTTC	CASSDSGRDF
-	TRBD2	TRBV4-2	18	TRBJ2-5	TGTGCCAGCAGCCAAGTAGGAGTCGGAACTAGCGGACAAGAGACCCAGTACTTC	CASSQVGVGTSGQETQYF